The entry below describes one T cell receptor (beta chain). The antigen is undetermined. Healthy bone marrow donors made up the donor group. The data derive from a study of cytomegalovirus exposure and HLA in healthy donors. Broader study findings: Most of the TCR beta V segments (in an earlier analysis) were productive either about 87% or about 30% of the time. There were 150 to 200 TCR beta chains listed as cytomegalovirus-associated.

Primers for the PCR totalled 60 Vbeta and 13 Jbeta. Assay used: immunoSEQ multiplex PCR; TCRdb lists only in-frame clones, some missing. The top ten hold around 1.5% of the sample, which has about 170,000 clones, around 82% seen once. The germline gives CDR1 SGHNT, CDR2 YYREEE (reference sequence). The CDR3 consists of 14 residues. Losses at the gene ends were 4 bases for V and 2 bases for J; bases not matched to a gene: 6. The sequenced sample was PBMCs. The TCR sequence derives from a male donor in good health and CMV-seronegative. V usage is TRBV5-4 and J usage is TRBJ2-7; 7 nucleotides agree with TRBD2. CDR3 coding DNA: TGTGCCAGCAGCCAACGGGGAGGGACCTACGAGCAGTACTTC. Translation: CASSQRGGTYEQYF. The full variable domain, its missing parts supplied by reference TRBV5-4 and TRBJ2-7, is ETGVTQSPTHLIKTRGQQVTLRCSSQSGHNTVSWYQQALGQGPQFIFQYYREEENGRGNFPPRFSGLQFPNYSSELNVNALELDDSALYLCASSQRGGTYEQYFGPGTRLTVT.